This T cell receptor beta chain was identified in a study of T cell responses to AZD1222 COVID-19 vaccine. Repertoires were generated with immunoSEQ multiplex PCR, while TCRdb's copy carries only in-frame clones and drops some. The sample has 140,000 to 150,000 clones; around 88% are singletons. This CDR3 is built from 15 residues. V lost 1 base and J lost 6; bases outside the gene matches: 8. CDR1 is SGHNT and CDR2 is YYREEE in the germline V gene (reference sequence). The specimen comprised peripheral blood, sampled on day 0 of AZD1222 vaccination. The chain has TRBV5-4 and TRBJ1-2; 8 positions match TRBD1. The receptor was isolated from an adult in good health. CDR3 sequence (DNA): TGTGCCAGCAGCTTGAACAGGGGGAGTAGGAATGGCTACACCTTC. This codes for CASSLNRGSRNGYTF.